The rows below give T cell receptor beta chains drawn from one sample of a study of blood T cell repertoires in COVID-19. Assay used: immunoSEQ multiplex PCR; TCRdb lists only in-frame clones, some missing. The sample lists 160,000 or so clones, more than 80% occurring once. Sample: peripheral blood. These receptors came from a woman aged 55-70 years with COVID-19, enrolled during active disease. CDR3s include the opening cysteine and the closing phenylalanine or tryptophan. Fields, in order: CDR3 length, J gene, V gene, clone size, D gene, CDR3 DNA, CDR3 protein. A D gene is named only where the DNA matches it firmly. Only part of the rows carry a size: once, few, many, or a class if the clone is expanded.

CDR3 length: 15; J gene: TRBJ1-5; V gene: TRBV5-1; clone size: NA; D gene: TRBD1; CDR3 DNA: TGCGCCAGCAGTTCCGGGACAGGGGCGGGTCGGCCCCAGCATTTT; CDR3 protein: CASSSGTGAGRPQHF
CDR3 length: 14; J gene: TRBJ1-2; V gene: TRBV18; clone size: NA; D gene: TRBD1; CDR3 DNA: TGTGCCAGCTCACCAGGGACAGGGAACTATGGCTACACCTTC; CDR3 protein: CASSPGTGNYGYTF
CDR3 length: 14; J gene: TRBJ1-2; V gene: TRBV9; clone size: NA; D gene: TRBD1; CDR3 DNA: TGTGCCGGTAACCGGGACAGGGGCAACTATGGCTACACCTTC; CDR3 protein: CAGNRDRGNYGYTF
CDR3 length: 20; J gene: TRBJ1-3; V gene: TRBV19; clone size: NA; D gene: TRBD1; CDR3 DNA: TGTGCCAGTAGTCCCCGGACAGGGGCGACGCTTCTGAGCTCTGGAAACACCATATATTTT; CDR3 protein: CASSPRTGATLLSSGNTIYF
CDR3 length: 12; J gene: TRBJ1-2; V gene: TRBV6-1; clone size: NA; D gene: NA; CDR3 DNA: TGTGCCAGCAGTGATACCCGGTATGGCTACACCTTC; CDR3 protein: CASSDTRYGYTF
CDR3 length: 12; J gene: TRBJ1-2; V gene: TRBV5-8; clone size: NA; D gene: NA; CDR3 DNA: TGTGCCAGCAGCACTGGACTCTATGGCTACACCTTC; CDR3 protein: CASSTGLYGYTF
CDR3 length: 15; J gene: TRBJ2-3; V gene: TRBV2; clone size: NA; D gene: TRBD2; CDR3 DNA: TGTGCCAGCAGCGGACTAGCGGGGGGGGCAGATACGCAGTATTTT; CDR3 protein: CASSGLAGGADTQYF
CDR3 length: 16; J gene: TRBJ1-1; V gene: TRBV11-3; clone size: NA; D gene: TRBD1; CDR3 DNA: TGTGCCAGCAGCTTTAGTACAGGGGCGGGGAACACTGAAGCTTTCTTT; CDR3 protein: CASSFSTGAGNTEAFF
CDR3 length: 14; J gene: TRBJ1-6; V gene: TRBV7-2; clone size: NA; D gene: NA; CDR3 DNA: TGTGCCAGCAGCTTTAAGGGAGGAAATTCACCCCTCCACTTT; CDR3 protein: CASSFKGGNSPLHF
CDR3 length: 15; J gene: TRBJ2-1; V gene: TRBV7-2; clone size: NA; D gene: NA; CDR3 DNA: TGTGCCAGCAGCTTACTATGGGGCCCTGGGAATGAGCAGTTCTTC; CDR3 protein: CASSLLWGPGNEQFF
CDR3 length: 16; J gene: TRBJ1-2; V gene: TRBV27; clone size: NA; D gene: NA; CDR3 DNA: TGTGCCAGCAGTTTATCTTACCGAAGCCATTACTATGGCTACACCTTC; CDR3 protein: CASSLSYRSHYYGYTF
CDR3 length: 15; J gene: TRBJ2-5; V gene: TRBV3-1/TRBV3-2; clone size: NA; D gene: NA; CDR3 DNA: TGTGCCAGCAGCTCGGGGGAATCTGCCCAAGAGACCCAGTACTTC; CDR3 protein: CASSSGESAQETQYF
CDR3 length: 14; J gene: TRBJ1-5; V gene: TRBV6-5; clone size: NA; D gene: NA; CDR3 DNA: TGTGCCAGCAGTTACAGGCAGGGTTATCAGCCCCAGCATTTT; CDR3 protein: CASSYRQGYQPQHF
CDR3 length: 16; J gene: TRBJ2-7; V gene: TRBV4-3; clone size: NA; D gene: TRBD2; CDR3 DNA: TGCGCCAGCAGCCAAACGGGCGGGGGTAGCTCCTACGAGCAGTACTTC; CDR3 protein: CASSQTGGGSSYEQYF
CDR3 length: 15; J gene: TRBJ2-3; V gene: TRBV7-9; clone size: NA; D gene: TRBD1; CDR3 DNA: TGTGCCAGCAGCTTAGAGTGGCAGGGGGAAGTTACGCAGTATTTT; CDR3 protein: CASSLEWQGEVTQYF
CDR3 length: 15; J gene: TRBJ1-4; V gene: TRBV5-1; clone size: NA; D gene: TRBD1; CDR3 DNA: TGCGCCAGCAGTTTACAGGGGCTTAAGAACGAAAAACTGTTTTTT; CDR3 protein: CASSLQGLKNEKLFF
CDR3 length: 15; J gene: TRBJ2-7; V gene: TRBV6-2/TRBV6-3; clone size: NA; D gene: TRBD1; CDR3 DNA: TGTGCCAGCAGTTACAGAGGACAGGGGTGGTACGAGCAGTACTTC; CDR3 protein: CASSYRGQGWYEQYF
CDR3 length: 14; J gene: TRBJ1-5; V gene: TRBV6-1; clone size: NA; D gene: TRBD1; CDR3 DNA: TGTGCCAGCAGTTGGGGACAGGGGGATCAGCCCCAGCATTTT; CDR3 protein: CASSWGQGDQPQHF
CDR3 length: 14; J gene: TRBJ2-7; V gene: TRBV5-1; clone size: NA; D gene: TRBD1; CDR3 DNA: TGCGCCAGCAGCAGACGGACAGGGGGCTACGAGCAGTACTTC; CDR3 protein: CASSRRTGGYEQYF
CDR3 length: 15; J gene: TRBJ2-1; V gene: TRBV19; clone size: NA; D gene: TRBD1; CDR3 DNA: TGTGCCAGTAAGTTATCCGGGACAGTGTACAATGAGCAGTTCTTC; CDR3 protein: CASKLSGTVYNEQFF
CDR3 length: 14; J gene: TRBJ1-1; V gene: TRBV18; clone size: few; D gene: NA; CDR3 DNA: TGTGCCAGCTCAAGGGAGGGAACGGACACTGAAGCTTTCTTT; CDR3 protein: CASSREGTDTEAFF
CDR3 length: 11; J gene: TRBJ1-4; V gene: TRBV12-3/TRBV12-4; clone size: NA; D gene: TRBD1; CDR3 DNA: TGTGCCATCCGGGACAGGGAAAAACTGTTTTTT; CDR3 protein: CAIRDREKLFF
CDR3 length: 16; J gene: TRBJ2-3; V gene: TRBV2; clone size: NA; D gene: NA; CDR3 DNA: TGTGCCAGCATCAGAGAGGAGGGGGCGCCCCCTGATACGCAGTATTTT; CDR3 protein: CASIREEGAPPDTQYF
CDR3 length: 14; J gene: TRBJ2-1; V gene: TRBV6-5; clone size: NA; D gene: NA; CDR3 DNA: TGTGCCAGCAGTTACTCGAGGACTCGGGATGAGCAGTTCTTC; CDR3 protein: CASSYSRTRDEQFF
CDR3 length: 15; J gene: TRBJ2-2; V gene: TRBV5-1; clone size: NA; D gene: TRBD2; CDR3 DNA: TGCGCCAGCACCGAGCGGGGGGGCCGAACCGGGGAGCTGTTTTTT; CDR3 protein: CASTERGGRTGELFF
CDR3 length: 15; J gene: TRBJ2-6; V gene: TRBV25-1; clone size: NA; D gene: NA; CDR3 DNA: TGTGCCAGCAGTGAATTCGGCTCTGGGGCCAACGTCCTGACTTTC; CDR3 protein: CASSEFGSGANVLTF
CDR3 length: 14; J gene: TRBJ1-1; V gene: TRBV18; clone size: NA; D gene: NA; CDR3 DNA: TGTGCCAGCTCACCCGCCGGGGTTAGAGGTGAAGCTTTCTTT; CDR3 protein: CASSPAGVRGEAFF
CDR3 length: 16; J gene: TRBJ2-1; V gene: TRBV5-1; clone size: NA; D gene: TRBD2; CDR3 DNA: TGCGCCAGCAGCTTGGTGTCTAGCGGGGGCCACAATGAGCAGTTCTTC; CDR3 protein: CASSLVSSGGHNEQFF
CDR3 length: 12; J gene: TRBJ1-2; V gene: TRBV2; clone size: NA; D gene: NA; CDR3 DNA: TGTGCCAGCATAGAACGGAGTCGGGGCTACACCTTC; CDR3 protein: CASIERSRGYTF
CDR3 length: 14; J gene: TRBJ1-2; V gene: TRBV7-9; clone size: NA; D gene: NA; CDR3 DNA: TGTGCCAGCAGCCTTATGGACGGACTATATGGCTACACCTTC; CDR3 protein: CASSLMDGLYGYTF
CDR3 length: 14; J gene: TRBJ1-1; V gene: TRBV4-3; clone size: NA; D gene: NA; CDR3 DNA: TGCGCCAGCACCTGGGCTGATTCGAACACTGAAGCTTTCTTT; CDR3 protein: CASTWADSNTEAFF
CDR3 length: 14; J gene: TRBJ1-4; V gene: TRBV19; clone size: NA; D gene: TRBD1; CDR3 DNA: TGTGCCAGTAGCAGGGGGCAAGAAAGTGAAAAACTGTTTTTT; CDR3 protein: CASSRGQESEKLFF
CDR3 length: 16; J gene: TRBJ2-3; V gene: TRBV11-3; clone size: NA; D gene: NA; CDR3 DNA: TGTGCCAGCAGCCCCCGACTCACCGACCACCCAGATACGCAGTATTTT; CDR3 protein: CASSPRLTDHPDTQYF
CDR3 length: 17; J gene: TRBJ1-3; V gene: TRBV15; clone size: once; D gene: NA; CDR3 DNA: TGTGCCACCAGCAGAGATAGGGGGAGTGGACGAGGAAACACCATATATTTT; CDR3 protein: CATSRDRGSGRGNTIYF
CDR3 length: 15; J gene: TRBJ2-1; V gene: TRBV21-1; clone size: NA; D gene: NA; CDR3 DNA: TGTGCCAGCAGCATCACCGGGACACTTTACAATGAGCAGTTCTTC; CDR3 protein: CASSITGTLYNEQFF
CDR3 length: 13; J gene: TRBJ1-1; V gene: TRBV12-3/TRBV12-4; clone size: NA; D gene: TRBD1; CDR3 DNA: TGTGCCAGCAGTCAGGACAGGGGGGCTGAAGCTTTCTTT; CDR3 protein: CASSQDRGAEAFF
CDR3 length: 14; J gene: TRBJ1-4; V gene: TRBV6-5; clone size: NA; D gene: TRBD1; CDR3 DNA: TGTGCCAGCAGCTGGGACAGGATCAATGAAAAACTGTTTTTT; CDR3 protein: CASSWDRINEKLFF
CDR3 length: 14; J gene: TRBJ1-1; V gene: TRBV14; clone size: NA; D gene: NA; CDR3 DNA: TGTGCCAGCAGCCGTTGGGCAATGAACACTGAAGCTTTCTTT; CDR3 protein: CASSRWAMNTEAFF
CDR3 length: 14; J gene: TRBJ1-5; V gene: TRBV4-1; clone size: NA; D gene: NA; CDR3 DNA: TGCGCCAGCAGCCAAATGGGCGGCAATCAGCCCCAGCATTTT; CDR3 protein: CASSQMGGNQPQHF
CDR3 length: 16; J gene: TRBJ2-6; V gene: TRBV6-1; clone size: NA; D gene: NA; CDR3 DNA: TGTGCCAGCAGTGACAGGGTAGGGGCTGGGGCCAACGTCCTGACTTTC; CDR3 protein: CASSDRVGAGANVLTF
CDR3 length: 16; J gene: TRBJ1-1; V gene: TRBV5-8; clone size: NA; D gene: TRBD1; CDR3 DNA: TGTGCCAGCAGCTTGTGGGGGACAGGGTTGAACACTGAAGCTTTCTTT; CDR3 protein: CASSLWGTGLNTEAFF
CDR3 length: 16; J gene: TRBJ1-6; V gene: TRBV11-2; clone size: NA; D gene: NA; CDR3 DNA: TGTGCCAGCAGCCGAAAAGCAGGGGACTATAATTCACCCCTCCACTTT; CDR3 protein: CASSRKAGDYNSPLHF
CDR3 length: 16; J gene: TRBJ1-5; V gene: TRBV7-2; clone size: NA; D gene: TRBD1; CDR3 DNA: TGTGCCAGCAGCCCGGGCCCCGGACAGGGCCAGGGGCCCCAGCATTTT; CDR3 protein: CASSPGPGQGQGPQHF
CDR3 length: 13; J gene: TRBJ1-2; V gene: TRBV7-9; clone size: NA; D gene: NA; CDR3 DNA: TGTGCCAGCAGCTTACCGAACTTCTATGGCTACACCTTC; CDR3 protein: CASSLPNFYGYTF
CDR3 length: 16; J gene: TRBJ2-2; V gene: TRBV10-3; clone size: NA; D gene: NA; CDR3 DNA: TGTGCCATCAGTGGGGCACTAGCGAGGGGGACCGGGGAGCTGTTTTTT; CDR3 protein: CAISGALARGTGELFF
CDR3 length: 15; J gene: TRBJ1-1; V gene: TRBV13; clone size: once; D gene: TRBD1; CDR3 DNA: TGTGCCAGCAGCCTTACCGGGACAGAGAACACTGAAGCTTTCTTT; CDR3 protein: CASSLTGTENTEAFF
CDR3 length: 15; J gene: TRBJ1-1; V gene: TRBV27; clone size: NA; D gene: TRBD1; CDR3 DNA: TGTGCCAGCAGTTCAGACAGGGGAATGAACACTGAAGCTTTCTTT; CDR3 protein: CASSSDRGMNTEAFF
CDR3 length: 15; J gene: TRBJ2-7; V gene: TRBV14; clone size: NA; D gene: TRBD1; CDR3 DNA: TGTGCCAGCAGCCAGACCGGGACAGGGGGCGGCGAGCAGTACTTC; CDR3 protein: CASSQTGTGGGEQYF
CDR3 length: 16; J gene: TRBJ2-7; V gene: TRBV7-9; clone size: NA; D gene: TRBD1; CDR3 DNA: TGTGCCAGCAGCTCCCTTTCCGGACAGGGTCCGGCCGAGCAGTACTTC; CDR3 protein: CASSSLSGQGPAEQYF